This T cell receptor beta chain was identified in a study of Graves' ophthalmopathy and Graves' hyperthyroidism. CDR3 length: 15 amino acids. The germline CDR1 and CDR2 sequences are SGHRS and YFSETQ. Trimming at V came to 0 bases and at J to 3 bases, leaving 4 bases not matched to a gene. This clonotype came up a few times. Amplifying from RNA transcripts, the study obtained TCR beta CDR3 regions. An initial RT-PCR round employing HTBI primers preceded a second-round multiplex PCR. TCRdb itself ran the multiplex PCR reads through MiXCR, one entry per CDR3 protein. The sample contains hundreds of thousands of distinct CDR3 sequences, around 45% of which appear only once. Clinicians diagnosed using symptoms, serum thyroxine, TRAb, thyroid ultrasound and orbital computed tomography.

The chain is built from TRBV5-1 and TRBJ1-2, with TRBD1 matching over 8 bases. The receptor was isolated from an adult man with Graves' ophthalmopathy. The sample consisted of peripheral blood. CDR3 DNA sequence: TGCGCCAGCAGCTTGGACCCACAGGGGGACTATGGCTACACCTTC. The encoded protein is CASSLDPQGDYGYTF.